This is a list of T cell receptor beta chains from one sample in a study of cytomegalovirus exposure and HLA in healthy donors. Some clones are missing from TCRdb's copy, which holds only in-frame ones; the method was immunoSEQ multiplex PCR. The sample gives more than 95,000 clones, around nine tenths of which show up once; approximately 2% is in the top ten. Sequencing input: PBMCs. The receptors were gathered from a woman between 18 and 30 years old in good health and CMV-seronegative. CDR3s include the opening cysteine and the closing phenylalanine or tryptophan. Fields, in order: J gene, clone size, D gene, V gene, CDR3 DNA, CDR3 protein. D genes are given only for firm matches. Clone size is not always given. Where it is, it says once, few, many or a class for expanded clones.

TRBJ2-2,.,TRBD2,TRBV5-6,TGTGCCAGCAGCCCGGGACTAGTCACCGGGGAGCTGTTTTTT,CASSPGLVTGELFF
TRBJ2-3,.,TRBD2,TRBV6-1,TGTGCCAGCAGTGAAGCGGGGCCGGGACTAGTAGGCACAGATACGCAGTATTTT,CASSEAGPGLVGTDTQYF
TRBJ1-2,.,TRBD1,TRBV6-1,TGTGCCAGCATATTCGACAGGGTGGGTGGCTACACCTTC,CASIFDRVGGYTF
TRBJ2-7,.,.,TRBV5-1,TGCGCCAGCAGCGGGGGCACCTACTACGAGCAGTACTTC,CASSGGTYYEQYF
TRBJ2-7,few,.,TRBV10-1,TGCGCCAGCAGATCGACAGCCTACGAGCAGTACTTC,CASRSTAYEQYF
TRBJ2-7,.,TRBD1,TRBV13,TGTGCCAGCAGCTCAAGGGACAGGGGACTCTCCTACGAGCAGTACTTC,CASSSRDRGLSYEQYF
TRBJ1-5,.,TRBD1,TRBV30,TGTGCCTGGAGTGTACCAAGGGGGCTTCAGCCCCAGCATTTT,CAWSVPRGLQPQHF
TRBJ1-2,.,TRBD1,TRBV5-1,TGCGCCAGCAGCTTGGCCCCAGGGGGCGTGAGGGGCTATGGCTACACCTTC,CASSLAPGGVRGYGYTF
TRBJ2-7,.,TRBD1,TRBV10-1,TGCGCCAGCAGGATGGACAGGGTGGGCGGCGAGCAGTACTTC,CASRMDRVGGEQYF
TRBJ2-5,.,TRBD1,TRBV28,TGTGCCAGCAGTTTAAGTAGGGACAGGGAGACCCAGTACTTC,CASSLSRDRETQYF
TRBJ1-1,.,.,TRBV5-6,TGTGCCAGCAGCTGGCCGGGGACAAACACTGAAGCTTTCTTT,CASSWPGTNTEAFF
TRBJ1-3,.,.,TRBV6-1,TGTGCCAGCAGTGTGGAGCTCTTCTTCTCTGGAAACACCATATATTTT,CASSVELFFSGNTIYF
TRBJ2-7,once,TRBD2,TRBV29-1,TGCAGCGTCCGGGGGAGGGTGCCCGGCGAGCAGTACTTC,CSVRGRVPGEQYF
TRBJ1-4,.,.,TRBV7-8,TGTGCCAGCAGCGCCCGAAGGGCAGGGTCGTACGAAAAACTGTTTTTT,CASSARRAGSYEKLFF
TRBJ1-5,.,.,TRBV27,TGTGCCAGCAGTCCCCGATTTGGGAGTGAGAATCAGCCCCAGCATTTT,CASSPRFGSENQPQHF
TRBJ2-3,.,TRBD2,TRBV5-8,TGTGCCAGCAGCGCTGGACTAGCGGGAGTTGCGGATACGCAGTATTTT,CASSAGLAGVADTQYF
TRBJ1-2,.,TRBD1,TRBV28,TGTGCCAGCAGTTCGGACAGGGGCGCTCAGATTAACTATGGCTACACCTTC,CASSSDRGAQINYGYTF
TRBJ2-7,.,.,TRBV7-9,TGTGCCAGCAGCGAAGCGACCTACGAGCAGTACTTC,CASSEATYEQYF
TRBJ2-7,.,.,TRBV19,TGTGCCAGTAGTATAAGCGGAAGCTCCTACGAGCAGTACTTC,CASSISGSSYEQYF
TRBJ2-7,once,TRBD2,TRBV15,TGTGCCACCAGCAGGGTCAAGAGCGGGAGGTCCTACGAGCAGTACTTC,CATSRVKSGRSYEQYF
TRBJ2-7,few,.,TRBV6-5,TGTGCCAGCACCGTAGAGGTAGACGGCGAGCAGTACTTC,CASTVEVDGEQYF
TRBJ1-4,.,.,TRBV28,TGTGCCAGCAGTTTTGCGGGTCATGAAAAACTGTTTTTT,CASSFAGHEKLFF
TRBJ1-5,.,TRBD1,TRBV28,TGTGCCAGCAGTCCCCACGAGGGACAGGGCCACAATCAGCCCCAGCATTTT,CASSPHEGQGHNQPQHF
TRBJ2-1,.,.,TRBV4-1,TGCGCCAGCAGCCAAGACTTTCTAGCTGATGAGCAGTTCTTC,CASSQDFLADEQFF
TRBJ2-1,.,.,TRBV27,TGTGCCAGCAGTTTATCGAGGGCGGGCAATGAGCAGTTCTTC,CASSLSRAGNEQFF
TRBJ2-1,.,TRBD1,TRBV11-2,TGTGCCAGCACCCACAGGGGGCCCAGAGACAATGAGCAGTTCTTC,CASTHRGPRDNEQFF
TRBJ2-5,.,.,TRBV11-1,TGTGCCAGCAGCTTAGACGCTAGCTTGGAGACCCAGTACTTC,CASSLDASLETQYF
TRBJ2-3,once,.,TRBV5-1,TGCGCCAGCAGCTTGATGGCAGGGCCAACAGATACGCAGTATTTT,CASSLMAGPTDTQYF
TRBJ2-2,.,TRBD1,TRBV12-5,TGTGCTAGTGGGTCGACAGGGCTGGTAGGCGGGGAGCTGTTTTTT,CASGSTGLVGGELFF
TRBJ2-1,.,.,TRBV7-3,TGTGCCAGCAGCTTAAATAACGGGATGAACAATGAGCAGTTCTTC,CASSLNNGMNNEQFF
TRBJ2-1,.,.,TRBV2,TGTGCCAGCAGTGAAGGCCCTGCCGGGGGCTCCTACAATGAGCAGTTCTTC,CASSEGPAGGSYNEQFF
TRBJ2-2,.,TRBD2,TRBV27,TGTGCCAGCACCGGACTAGCGGAAGCAGCGAACACCGGGGAGCTGTTTTTT,CASTGLAEAANTGELFF
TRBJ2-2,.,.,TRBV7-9,TGTGCCAGCAGCTCCGTAGGGGACACCGGGGAGCTGTTTTTT,CASSSVGDTGELFF
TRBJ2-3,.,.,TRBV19,TGTGCCAGTAGTAAGGAGGCGGGATACGATACGCAGTATTTT,CASSKEAGYDTQYF
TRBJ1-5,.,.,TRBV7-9,TGTGCCAGCAGCTTAGGTCAGGGGAACCAGCCCCAGCATTTT,CASSLGQGNQPQHF
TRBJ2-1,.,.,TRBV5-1,TGCGCCAGCAGCTTTCAGGACAGCGACAATGAGCAGTTCTTC,CASSFQDSDNEQFF
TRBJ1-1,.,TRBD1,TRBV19,TGTGCCAGTCAAAGGGACCGGGAGGGGGCCCCTGAAGCTTTCTTT,CASQRDREGAPEAFF
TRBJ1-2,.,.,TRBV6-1,TGTGCCAGCAGCGCTGTAGCCTATGGCTACACCTTC,CASSAVAYGYTF
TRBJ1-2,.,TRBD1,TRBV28,TGTGCCAGCAGTGCACCCAAAAGGGACAGGGATATGGACTACACCTTC,CASSAPKRDRDMDYTF
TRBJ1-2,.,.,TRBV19,TGTGCCAGTAGTTTCCGGGTTGGGAGCTATGGCTACACCTTC,CASSFRVGSYGYTF
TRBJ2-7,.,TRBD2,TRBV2,TGTGCCACCGGATCTAGCGGCTCCTACGAGCAGTACTTC,CATGSSGSYEQYF
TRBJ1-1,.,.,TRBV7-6,TGTGCCAGCAGGCAGGGAATGAACACTGAAGCTTTCTTT,CASRQGMNTEAFF
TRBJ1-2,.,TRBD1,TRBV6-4,TGTGCCAGCAGTGACTCGGACAGGGGTGATTACTATGGCTACACCTTC,CASSDSDRGDYYGYTF
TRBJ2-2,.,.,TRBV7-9,TGTGCCAGCAGCTTAGAGGGGCAGGGGACCGGGGAGCTGTTTTTT,CASSLEGQGTGELFF
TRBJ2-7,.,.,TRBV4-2,TGTGCCAGCAGCCAAGGTTCGGGGAAGTTCGAGCAGTACTTC,CASSQGSGKFEQYF
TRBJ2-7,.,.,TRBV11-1,TGTGCCAGCAGCTTAATAGGGGGCATCCGGGACTCCTCCTACGAGCAGTACTTC,CASSLIGGIRDSSYEQYF
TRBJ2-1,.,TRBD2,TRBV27,TGTGCCAGCAGTTTGGTTACTAGCGGGACCTACAATGAGCAGTTCTTC,CASSLVTSGTYNEQFF
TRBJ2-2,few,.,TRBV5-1,TGCGCCAGCAGCTTCTCAGTTCAGTCCGGGGAGCTGTTTTTT,CASSFSVQSGELFF